The text below deals with one T cell receptor (beta chain). The antigen this receptor binds is unknown. Per-base qualities were not stored, and no clone one base away is much larger. CDR1 and CDR2 were assigned from the germline V gene (reference sequence) as SGHNT and YYREEE. There are 16 amino acids in the CDR3, from cysteine to phenylalanine inclusive. The retained sequence is limited to the CDR3, 48 bases, with the frame set at the first base. V sheds 3 bases and J sheds 6 bases, leaving 19 bases between their ends. The data stem from a study of OX40 agonist ivuxolimab in advanced cancers. Concerning the study at large: Ivuxolimab was a fully human IgG2 agonistic monoclonal antibody targeting the costimulatory receptor OX40 (CD134). Intravenous ivuxolimab was administered to patients every 2 weeks at six dose levels: 0.01, 0.1, 0.3, 1.5, 3 and 10 mg/kg. Of the approximately 54 patients in dose escalation, about 20 had hepatocellular carcinoma, approximately 15 had melanoma, 9 had renal cell carcinoma and 9 had head and neck cancer. In the dose-escalation cohort, 65% to 90% of patients were male, and the mean age was roughly 60 years, with a range of about 23 to 85. Prior anti-PD-1, anti-PD-L1 or anti-CTLA-4 therapy was permitted, and checkpoint inhibitors had been received by 30% to 40% of dose-escalation patients. Partial responses occurred in three dose-escalation patients: two with cutaneous melanoma and one with hepatocellular carcinoma. Peripheral TCRbeta sequencing aimed to test whether ivuxolimab altered TCR sequence diversity and caused clonal T-cell expansion. The paper covers the monotherapy dose-escalation part of the phase I ivuxolimab trial, which included N of about 50 patients.

The trial excluded patients who had a history of autoimmune disease or were on systemic immunosuppression. Peripheral blood for TCR sequencing was drawn from every dose cohort at baseline, at cycle 4 day 1 and at cycle 7 day 1. The samples were taken from a phase I, first-in-human, multicenter, open-label dose-escalation trial of ivuxolimab. Adults with locally advanced or metastatic melanoma, renal cell carcinoma, hepatocellular carcinoma or head and neck squamous cell carcinoma were enrolled in the trial. Before TCR sequencing, CD4+ and CD8+ T cells were separately sorted from peripheral blood. Genomic DNA was extracted from sorted cells for sequencing of the TCRbeta CDR3 region. The immunoSEQ Assay was used for sequencing of TCRbeta CDR3 regions. Drawn from immuneACCESS, this table holds only the in-frame rearrangements with V and J called that TCRdb kept. Clones are partly lost; checked studies trace under half to an unresolved V gene and leave the rest unexplained. In all, the sample holds 44,000 or so clones, and roughly 90% of those were seen once. The top ten hold under 20% of the sample.

Study-wide findings and limitations: Low levels of normalized T-cell clonal expansion were also shown by some nonresponding patients. Partial responders in the 0.1-3.0 mg/kg groups had among the lowest normalized peripheral clonal expansion, especially among CD8+ T cells. Antigen specificity was not determined for the clonally expanded peripheral T cells. At doses of 0.1 to 3.0 mg/kg, clonal expansion of both CD4+ and CD8+ T cells in blood was seen between baseline and week 6. On average, CD8+ T cells showed more expanded clones than CD4+ T cells after ivuxolimab.

The sequence was collected from an adult with an advanced solid tumor such as melanoma, head and neck, liver or kidney cancer. Sample: CD4+ or CD8+ T cells sorted from blood, taken in a trial of the OX40 agonist ivuxolimab. This sequence uses TRBV5-4 and TRBJ2-4; the D call is tentative, TRBD1 or TRBD2, as each matches 5 bases. The CDR3 reads CASSSPEERGLNIQYF. The nucleotides are TGTGCCAGCAGCTCCCCAGAAGAGAGGGGTTTAAACATTCAGTACTTC.